This record looks at one T cell receptor (beta chain) sequence and its context. This sample stems from a study of cytomegalovirus exposure and HLA in healthy donors. V shed 4 bases, J shed 5 bases, and the junction held 11 bases outside the gene matches. The CDR3 loop spans 15 amino acids. Germline V gene data show CDR1 as SGHDN and CDR2 as FVKESK. Only in-frame clones appear in the TCRdb table, and some are missing; sequencing was by immunoSEQ multiplex PCR. This table has 250,000 to 300,000 clones, about 86% appearing once. Sequencing was performed on PBMCs. This clonotype was obtained from a woman younger than 30 in good health and CMV-seronegative. This chain uses TRBV14 with TRBJ2-7, with TRBD2 identical over 7 bases. CDR3 nucleotides: TGTGCCAGCAGCCTGGAGGGAGGGAGAGAGGACGAGCAGTACTTC. This sequence encodes CASSLEGGREDEQYF.